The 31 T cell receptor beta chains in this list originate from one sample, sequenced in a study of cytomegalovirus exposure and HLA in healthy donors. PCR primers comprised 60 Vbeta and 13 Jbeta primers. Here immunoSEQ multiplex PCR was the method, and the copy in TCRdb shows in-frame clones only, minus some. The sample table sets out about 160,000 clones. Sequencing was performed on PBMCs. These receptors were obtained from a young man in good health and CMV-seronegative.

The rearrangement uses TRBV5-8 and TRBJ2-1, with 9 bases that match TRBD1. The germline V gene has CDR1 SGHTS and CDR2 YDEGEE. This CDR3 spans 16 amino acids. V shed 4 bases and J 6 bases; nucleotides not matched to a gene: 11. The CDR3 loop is CASSLYPGQGPNEQFF. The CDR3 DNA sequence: TGTGCCAGCAGCCTCTACCCGGGACAGGGCCCCAATGAGCAGTTCTTC.

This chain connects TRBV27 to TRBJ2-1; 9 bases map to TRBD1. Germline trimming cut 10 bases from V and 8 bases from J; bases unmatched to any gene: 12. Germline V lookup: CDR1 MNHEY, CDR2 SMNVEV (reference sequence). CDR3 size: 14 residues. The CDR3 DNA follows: TGTGCCACAGCACGGGACAGGGATAGAGATGAGCAGTTCTTC. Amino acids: CATARDRDRDEQFF.

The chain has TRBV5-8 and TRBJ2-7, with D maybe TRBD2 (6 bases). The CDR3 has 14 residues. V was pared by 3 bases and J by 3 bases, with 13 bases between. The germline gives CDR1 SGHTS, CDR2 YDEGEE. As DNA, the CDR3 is TGTGCCAGCAGCTCTGGGGCGGGAAACTACGAGCAGTACTTC. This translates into CASSSGAGNYEQYF.

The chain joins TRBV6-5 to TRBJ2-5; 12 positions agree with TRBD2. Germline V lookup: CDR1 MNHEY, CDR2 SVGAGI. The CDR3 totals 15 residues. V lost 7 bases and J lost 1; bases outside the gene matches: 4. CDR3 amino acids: CASTRTSGIQETQYF. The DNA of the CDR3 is TGTGCCAGCACTCGGACTAGCGGGATCCAAGAGACCCAGTACTTC.

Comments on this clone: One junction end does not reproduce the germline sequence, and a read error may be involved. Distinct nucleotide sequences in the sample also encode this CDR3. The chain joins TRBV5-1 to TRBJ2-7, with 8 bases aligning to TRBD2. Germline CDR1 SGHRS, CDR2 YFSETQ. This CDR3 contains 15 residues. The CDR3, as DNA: TGCGCCAGCAGCTTGGCCAGCGGGAGATCCTCCGAGCAGTACTTC. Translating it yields CASSLASGRSSEQYF. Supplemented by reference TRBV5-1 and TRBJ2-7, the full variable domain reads KAGVTQTPRYLIKTRGQQVTLSCSPISGHRSVSWYQQTPGQGLQFLFEYFSETQRNKGNFPGRFSGRQFSNSRSEMNVSTLELGDSALYLCASSLASGRSSEQYFGPGTRLTVT.

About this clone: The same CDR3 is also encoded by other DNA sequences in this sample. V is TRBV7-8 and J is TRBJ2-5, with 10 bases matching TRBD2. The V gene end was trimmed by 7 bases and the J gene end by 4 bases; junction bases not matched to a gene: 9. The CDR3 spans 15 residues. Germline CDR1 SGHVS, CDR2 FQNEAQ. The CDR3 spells CASNQLAGGRETQYF. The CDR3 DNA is TGTGCCAGCAACCAATTAGCGGGAGGTCGAGAGACCCAGTACTTC. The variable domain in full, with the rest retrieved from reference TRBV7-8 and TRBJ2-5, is GAGVSQSPRYKVAKRGQDVALRCDPISGHVSLFWYQQALGQGPEFLTYFQNEAQLDKSGLPSDRFFAERPEGSVSTLKIQRTQQEDSAVYLCASNQLAGGRETQYFGPGTRLLVL.

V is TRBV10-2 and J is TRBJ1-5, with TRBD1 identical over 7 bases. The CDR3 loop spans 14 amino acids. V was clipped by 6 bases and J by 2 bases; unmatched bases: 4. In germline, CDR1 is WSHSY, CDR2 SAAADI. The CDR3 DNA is TGCGCCAGCAGCGACAGGGAACGCAATCAGCCCCAGCATTTT. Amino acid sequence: CASSDRERNQPQHF.

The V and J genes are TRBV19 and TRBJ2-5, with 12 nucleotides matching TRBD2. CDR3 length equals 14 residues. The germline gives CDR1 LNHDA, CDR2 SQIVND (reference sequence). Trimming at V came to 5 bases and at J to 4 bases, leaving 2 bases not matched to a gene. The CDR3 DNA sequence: TGTGCCAGTAGTGTGGGACTAGCGGGAGAGACCCAGTACTTC. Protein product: CASSVGLAGETQYF.

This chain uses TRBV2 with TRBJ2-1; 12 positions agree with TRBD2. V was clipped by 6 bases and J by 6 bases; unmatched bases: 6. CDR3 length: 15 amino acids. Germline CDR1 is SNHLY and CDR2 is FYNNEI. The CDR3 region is CASSLGTSGSNEQFF. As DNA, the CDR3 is TGTGCCAGCAGCCTCGGGACTAGCGGGTCCAATGAGCAGTTCTTC. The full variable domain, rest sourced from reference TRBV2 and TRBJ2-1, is EPEVTQTPSHQVTQMGQEVILRCVPISNHLYFYWYRQILGQKVEFLVSFYNNEISEKSEIFDDQFSVERPDGSNFTLKIRSTKLEDSAMYFCASSLGTSGSNEQFFGPGTRLTVL.

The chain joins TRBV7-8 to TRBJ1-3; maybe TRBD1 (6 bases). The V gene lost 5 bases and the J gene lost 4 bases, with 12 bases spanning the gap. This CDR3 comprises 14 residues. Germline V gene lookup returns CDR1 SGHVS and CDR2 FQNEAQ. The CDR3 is CASSRQGSGNTIYF. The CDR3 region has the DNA TGTGCCAGCAGCCGTCAGGGGTCCGGAAACACCATATATTTT.

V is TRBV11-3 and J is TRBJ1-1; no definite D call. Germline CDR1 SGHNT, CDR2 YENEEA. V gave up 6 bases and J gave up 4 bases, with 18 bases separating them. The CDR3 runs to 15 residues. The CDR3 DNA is TGTGCCAGCAGATGGGGTACGGGGTCGAGCACTGAAGCTTTCTTT. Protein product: CASRWGTGSSTEAFF.

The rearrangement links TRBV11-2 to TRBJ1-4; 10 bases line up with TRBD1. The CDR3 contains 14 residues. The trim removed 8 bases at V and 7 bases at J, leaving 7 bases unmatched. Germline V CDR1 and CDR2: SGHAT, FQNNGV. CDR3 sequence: CASCQGQGGEKLFF. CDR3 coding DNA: TGTGCCAGCTGCCAAGGACAGGGGGGTGAAAAACTGTTTTTT.

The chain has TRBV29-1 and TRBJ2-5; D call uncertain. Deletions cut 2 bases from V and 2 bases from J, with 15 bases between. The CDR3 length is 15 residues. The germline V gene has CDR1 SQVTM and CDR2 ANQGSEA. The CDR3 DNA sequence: TGCAGCGTTGAATTGAGAAACCTACTTCAAGAGACCCAGTACTTC. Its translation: CSVELRNLLQETQYF.

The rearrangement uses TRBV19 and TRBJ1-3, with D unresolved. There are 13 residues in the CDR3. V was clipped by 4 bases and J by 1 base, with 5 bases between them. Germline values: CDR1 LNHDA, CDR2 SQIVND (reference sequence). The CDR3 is CASSTLSGNTIYF. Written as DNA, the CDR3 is TGTGCCAGTAGTACGCTATCTGGAAACACCATATATTTT. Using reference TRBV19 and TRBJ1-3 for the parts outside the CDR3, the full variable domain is DGGITQSPKYLFRKEGQNVTLSCEQNLNHDAMYWYRQDPGQGLRLIYYSQIVNDFQKGDIAEGYSVSREKKESFPLTVTSAQKNPTAFYLCASSTLSGNTIYFGEGSWLTVV.

The CDR3 coding sequence is TGCGCCAGCAGCTTGGTAACTAGCGGGAGGGCCCCAGAGACCCAGTACTTC. This sequence encodes CASSLVTSGRAPETQYF. This sequence joins TRBV5-1 and TRBJ2-5, with TRBD2 matching 13 bases. Germline CDR1 SGHRS, CDR2 YFSETQ. With V trimmed by 0 bases and J by 4 bases, 6 bases remained unmatched. This CDR3 comprises 17 residues. Looking up the rest from reference TRBV5-1 and TRBJ2-5 gives the full variable domain: KAGVTQTPRYLIKTRGQQVTLSCSPISGHRSVSWYQQTPGQGLQFLFEYFSETQRNKGNFPGRFSGRQFSNSRSEMNVSTLELGDSALYLCASSLVTSGRAPETQYFGPGTRLLVL.

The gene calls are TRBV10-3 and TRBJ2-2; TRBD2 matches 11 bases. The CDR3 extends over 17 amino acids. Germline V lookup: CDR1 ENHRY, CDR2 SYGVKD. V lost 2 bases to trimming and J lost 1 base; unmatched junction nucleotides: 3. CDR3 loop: CAISETSGRGNTGELFF. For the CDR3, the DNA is TGTGCCATCAGTGAGACTAGCGGGAGAGGGAACACCGGGGAGCTGTTTTTT.

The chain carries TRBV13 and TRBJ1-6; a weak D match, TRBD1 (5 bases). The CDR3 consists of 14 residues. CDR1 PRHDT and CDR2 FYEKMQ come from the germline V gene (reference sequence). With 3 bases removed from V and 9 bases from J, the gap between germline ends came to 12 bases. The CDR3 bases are TGTGCCAGCAGCTTCGGACATTACTCTTCACCCCTCCACTTT. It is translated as CASSFGHYSSPLHF.

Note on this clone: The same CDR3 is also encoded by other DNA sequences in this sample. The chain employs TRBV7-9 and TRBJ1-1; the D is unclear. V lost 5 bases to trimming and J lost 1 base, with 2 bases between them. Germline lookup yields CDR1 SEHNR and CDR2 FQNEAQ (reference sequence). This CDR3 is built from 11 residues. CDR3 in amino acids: CASSQNTEAFF. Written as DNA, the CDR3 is TGTGCCAGCAGCCAGAACACTGAAGCTTTCTTT.

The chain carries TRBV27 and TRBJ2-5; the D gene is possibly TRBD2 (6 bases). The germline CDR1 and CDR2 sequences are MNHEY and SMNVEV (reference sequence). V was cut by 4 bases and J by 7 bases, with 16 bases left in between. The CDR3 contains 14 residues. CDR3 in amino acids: CASSSYGTGVTQYF. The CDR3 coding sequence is TGTGCCAGCAGTTCATATGGGACTGGGGTGACCCAGTACTTC.

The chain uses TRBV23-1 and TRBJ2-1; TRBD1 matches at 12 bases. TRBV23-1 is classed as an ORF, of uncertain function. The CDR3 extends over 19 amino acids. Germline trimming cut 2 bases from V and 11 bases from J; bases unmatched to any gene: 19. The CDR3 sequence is CASSQARDRGRASLFQQFF. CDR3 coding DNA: TGCGCCAGCAGTCAAGCCAGGGACAGGGGGCGCGCTAGCCTGTTTCAGCAGTTCTTC.

CDR3 coding DNA: TGTGCCAGCCGGACAGGACCCTCCTACAATGAGCAGTTCTTC. It specifies CASRTGPSYNEQFF. J is TRBJ2-1 and V is TRBV19; 7 bases are a match to TRBD1. CDR1 and CDR2 (germline): LNHDA, SQIVND (reference sequence). V was pared by 9 bases and J by 0 bases, with 5 bases of the junction left unmatched. This CDR3 has 14 amino acids.

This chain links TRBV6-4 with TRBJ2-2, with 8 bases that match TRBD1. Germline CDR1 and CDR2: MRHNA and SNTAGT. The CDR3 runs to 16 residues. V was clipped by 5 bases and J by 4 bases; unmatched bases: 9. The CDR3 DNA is TGTGCCAGCAGTTCATCCTCCGGGACAGGCACCGGGGAGCTGTTTTTT. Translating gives CASSSSSGTGTGELFF.

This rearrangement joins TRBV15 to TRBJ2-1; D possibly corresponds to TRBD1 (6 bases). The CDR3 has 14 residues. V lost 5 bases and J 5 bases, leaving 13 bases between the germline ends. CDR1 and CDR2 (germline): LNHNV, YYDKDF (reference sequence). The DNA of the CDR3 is TGTGCCACCAGCGGTCCGGACAGCCACAATGAGCAGTTCTTC. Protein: CATSGPDSHNEQFF.

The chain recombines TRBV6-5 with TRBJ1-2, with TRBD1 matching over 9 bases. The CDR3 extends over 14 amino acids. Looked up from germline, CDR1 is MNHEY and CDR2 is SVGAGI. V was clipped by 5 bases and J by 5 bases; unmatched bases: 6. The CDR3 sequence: CASSKQGASYGYTF. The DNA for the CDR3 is TGTGCCAGCAGTAAACAGGGGGCTTCGTATGGCTACACCTTC.

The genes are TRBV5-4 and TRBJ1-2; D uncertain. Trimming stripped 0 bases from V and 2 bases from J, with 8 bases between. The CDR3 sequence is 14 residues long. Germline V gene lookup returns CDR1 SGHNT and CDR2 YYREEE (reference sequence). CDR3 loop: CASSLDGENYGYTF. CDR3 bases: TGTGCCAGCAGCTTGGATGGAGAGAACTATGGCTACACCTTC.

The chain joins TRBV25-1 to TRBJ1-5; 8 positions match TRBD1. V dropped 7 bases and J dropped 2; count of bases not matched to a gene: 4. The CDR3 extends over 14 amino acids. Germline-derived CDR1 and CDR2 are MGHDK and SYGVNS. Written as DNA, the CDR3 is TGTGCCAGCAATGAGGGACAGGGCAATCAGCCCCAGCATTTT. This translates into CASNEGQGNQPQHF.

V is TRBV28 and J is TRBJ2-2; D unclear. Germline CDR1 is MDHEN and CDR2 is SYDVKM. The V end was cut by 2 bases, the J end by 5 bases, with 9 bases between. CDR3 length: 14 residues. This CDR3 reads CASSLQDITGELFF. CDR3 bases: TGTGCCAGCAGTTTACAGGATATAACCGGGGAGCTGTTTTTT.

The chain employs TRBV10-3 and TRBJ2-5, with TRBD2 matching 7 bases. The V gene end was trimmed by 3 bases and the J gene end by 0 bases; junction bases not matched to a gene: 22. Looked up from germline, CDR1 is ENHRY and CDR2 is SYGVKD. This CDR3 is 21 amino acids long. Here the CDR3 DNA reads TGTGCCATCAGTGACCCCCGGGGTTGGGGGGGTCTCTCTCTAAACCAAGAGACCCAGTACTTC. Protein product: CAISDPRGWGGLSLNQETQYF.

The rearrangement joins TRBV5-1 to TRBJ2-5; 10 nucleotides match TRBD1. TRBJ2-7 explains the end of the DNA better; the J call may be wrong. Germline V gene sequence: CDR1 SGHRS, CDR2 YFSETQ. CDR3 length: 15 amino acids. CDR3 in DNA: TGCGCCAGCAGCCGACAGGGGGCGCAACCCTACGAGCAGTACTTC. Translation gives CASSRQGAQPYEQYF.

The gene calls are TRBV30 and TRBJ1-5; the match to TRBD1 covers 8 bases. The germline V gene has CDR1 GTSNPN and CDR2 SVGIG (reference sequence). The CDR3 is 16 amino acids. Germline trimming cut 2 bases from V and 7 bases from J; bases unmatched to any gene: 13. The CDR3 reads CAWSPWTGILVQPQHF. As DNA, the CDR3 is TGTGCCTGGAGTCCTTGGACAGGGATCTTGGTCCAGCCCCAGCATTTT.

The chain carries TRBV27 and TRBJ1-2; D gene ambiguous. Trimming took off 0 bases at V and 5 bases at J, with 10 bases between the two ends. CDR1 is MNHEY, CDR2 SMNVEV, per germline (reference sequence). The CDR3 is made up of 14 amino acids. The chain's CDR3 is CASSLSTRGYGYTF. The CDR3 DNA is TGTGCCAGCAGTTTATCAACTCGAGGTTATGGCTACACCTTC.